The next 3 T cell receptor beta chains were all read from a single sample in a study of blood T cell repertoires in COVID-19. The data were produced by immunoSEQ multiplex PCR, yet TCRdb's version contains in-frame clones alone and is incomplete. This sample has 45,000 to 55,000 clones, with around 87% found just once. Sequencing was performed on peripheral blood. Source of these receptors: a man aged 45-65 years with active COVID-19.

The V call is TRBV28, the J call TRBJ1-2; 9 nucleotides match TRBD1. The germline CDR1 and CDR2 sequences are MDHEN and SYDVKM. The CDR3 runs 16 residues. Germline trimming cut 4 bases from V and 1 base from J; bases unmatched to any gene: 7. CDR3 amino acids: CASSSPGTGSNYGYTF. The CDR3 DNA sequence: TGTGCCAGCAGTTCCCCGGGGACAGGGAGTAACTATGGCTACACCTTC.

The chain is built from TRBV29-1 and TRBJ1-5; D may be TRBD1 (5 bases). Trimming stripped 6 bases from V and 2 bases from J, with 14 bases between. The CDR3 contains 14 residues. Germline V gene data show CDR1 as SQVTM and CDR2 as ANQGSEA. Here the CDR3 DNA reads TGCAGCGTAGCTGGGGGGGGAGGCAATCAGCCCCAGCATTTT. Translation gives CSVAGGGGNQPQHF.

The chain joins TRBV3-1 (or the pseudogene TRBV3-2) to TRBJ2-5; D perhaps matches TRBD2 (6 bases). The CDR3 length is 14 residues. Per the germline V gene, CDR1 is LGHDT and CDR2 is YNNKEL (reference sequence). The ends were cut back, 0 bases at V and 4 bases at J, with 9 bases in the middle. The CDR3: CASSQDVGGETQYF. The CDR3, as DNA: TGTGCCAGCAGCCAAGATGTCGGGGGAGAGACCCAGTACTTC.